This TCR beta chain appears in the sequencing data of a study of blood T cell repertoires in COVID-19. CDR3 length: 22 residues. Measured with immunoSEQ multiplex PCR; TCRdb has only the in-frame clones, and not every one. Here the sample spans 180,000 or so clones, just over 85% being singletons. The receptor comes from a man between 60 and 70 years old with acute or convalescent COVID-19. Source material: peripheral blood. The V and J genes are TRBV21-1 and TRBJ1-1; TRBD1 is taken as the D call from the table, unchecked against the DNA. TRBV21-1 is flagged as a pseudogene. The CDR3 bases are TGTGCCAGCAGCCCTGAAAGGGGGTATCTGGGGCAGGGGGAATTCATGAACACTGAAGCTTTCTTT. This encodes CASSPERGYLGQGEFMNTEAFF.